The 5 T cell receptor beta chains below all came from one sample that was sequenced in a study of cytomegalovirus exposure and HLA in healthy donors. The PCR made use of 60 Vbeta and 13 Jbeta primers. The assay was immunoSEQ multiplex PCR, and TCRdb's table has in-frame clones only and misses some. This table holds about 110,000 clones, more than 65% found once. Material: PBMCs. These receptor sequences come from a woman in her forties or fifties in good health and CMV-seropositive.

The chain joins TRBV5-1 to TRBJ1-1, with a possible D match to TRBD1 (5 bases). CDR3 length equals 14 residues. From germline, CDR1 is SGHRS and CDR2 YFSETQ. Trimming left V 0 bases short and J 3 bases short, with 9 bases between. The CDR3 here is CASSLVPTDTEAFF. Written as DNA, the CDR3 is TGCGCCAGCAGCTTGGTACCGACAGACACTGAAGCTTTCTTT.

V gene TRBV6-6 combines with J gene TRBJ2-1; 8 positions agree with TRBD1. Germline assignment: CDR1 MNHNY and CDR2 SVGAGI (reference sequence). The CDR3 covers 14 residues. V dropped 5 bases and J dropped 4; count of bases not matched to a gene: 4. The CDR3 is CASSPGQAYNEQFF. As DNA, the CDR3 is TGTGCCAGCAGTCCGGGACAGGCTTACAATGAGCAGTTCTTC.

The V call is TRBV28, the J call TRBJ2-7; the match to TRBD1 covers 9 bases. The CDR3 length is 15 residues. Per the germline V gene, CDR1 is MDHEN and CDR2 is SYDVKM. J lost 9 bases, V lost 5 bases, and 14 bases had no gene match. The CDR3 bases are TGTGCCAGCAGTGACGCACAGGGGGCTGTTTTTCGGCAGTACTTC. This gives the protein CASSDAQGAVFRQYF.

The table lists this clone with a few counts. The chain has TRBV6-6 and TRBJ1-1, with D possibly being TRBD1 (5 bases). The CDR3 spans 15 residues. Trimming took 6 bases from V and 1 from J, leaving 15 bases between them. Germline V gene data show CDR1 as MNHNY and CDR2 as SVGAGI (reference sequence). The CDR3 sequence: CASREGERWNTEAFF. CDR3 bases: TGTGCCAGCAGGGAAGGGGAACGATGGAACACTGAAGCTTTCTTT.

This clone has only one observation. V usage is TRBV19 and J usage is TRBJ1-1; no clear D gene. V lost 5 bases and J lost 4, with 14 bases in between. Germline V CDR1 and CDR2: LNHDA, SQIVND (reference sequence). The CDR3 sequence is 14 residues long. The CDR3 coding sequence is TGTGCCAGTAGTCCCTCTGAGGGAGGCACTGAAGCTTTCTTT. Translating it yields CASSPSEGGTEAFF.